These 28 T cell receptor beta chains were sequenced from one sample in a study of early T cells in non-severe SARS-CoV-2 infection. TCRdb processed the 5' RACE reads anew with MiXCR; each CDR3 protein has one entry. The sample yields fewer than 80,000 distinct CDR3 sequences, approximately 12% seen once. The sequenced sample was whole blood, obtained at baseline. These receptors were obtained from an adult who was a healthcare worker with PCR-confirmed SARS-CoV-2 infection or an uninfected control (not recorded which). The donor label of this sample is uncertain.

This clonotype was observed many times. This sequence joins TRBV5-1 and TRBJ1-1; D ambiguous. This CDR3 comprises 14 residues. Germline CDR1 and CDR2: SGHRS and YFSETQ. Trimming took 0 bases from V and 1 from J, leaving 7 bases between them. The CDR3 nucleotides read TGCGCCAGCAGCTTGGGACACAAGAACACTGAAGCTTTCTTT. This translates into CASSLGHKNTEAFF. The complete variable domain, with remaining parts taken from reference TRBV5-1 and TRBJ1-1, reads KAGVTQTPRYLIKTRGQQVTLSCSPISGHRSVSWYQQTPGQGLQFLFEYFSETQRNKGNFPGRFSGRQFSNSRSEMNVSTLELGDSALYLCASSLGHKNTEAFFGQGTRLTVV.

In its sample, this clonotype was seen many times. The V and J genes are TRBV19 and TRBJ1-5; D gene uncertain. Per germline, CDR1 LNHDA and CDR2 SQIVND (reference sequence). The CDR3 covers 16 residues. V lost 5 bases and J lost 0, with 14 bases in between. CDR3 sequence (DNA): TGTGCCAGTAGTCCCCGGGGTAGTTATAGCAATCAGCCCCAGCATTTT. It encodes CASSPRGSYSNQPQHF.

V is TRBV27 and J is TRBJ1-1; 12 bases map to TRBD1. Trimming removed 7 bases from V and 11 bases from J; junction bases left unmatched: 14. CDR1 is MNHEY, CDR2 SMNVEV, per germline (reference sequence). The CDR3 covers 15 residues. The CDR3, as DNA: TGTGCCAGCATCTTCGGGACAGGGGGCTCCGGTGTGGCTTTCTTT. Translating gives CASIFGTGGSGVAFF.

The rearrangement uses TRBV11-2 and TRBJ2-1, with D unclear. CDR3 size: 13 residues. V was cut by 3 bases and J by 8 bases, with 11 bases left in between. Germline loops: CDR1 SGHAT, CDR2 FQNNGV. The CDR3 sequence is CASSLSVEYEQFF. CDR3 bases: TGTGCCAGCAGCTTGAGTGTGGAGTATGAGCAGTTCTTC.

CDR3 sequence: CASSERTSGSNEQFF. CDR3 sequence (DNA): TGCGCCAGCAGTGAGAGGACTAGCGGGAGTAATGAGCAGTTCTTC. This chain connects TRBV10-2 to TRBJ2-1; 13 bases map to TRBD2. The V gene end was trimmed by 2 bases and the J gene end by 7 bases; junction bases not matched to a gene: 2. This CDR3 is 15 amino acids long. Germline V lookup: CDR1 WSHSY, CDR2 SAAADI.

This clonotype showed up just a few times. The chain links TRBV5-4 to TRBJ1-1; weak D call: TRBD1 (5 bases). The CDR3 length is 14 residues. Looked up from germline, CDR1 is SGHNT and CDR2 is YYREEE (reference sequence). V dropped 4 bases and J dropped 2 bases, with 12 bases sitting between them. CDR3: CASSGAGPNTEAFF. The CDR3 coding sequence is TGTGCCAGCAGCGGCGCAGGGCCAAACACTGAAGCTTTCTTT.

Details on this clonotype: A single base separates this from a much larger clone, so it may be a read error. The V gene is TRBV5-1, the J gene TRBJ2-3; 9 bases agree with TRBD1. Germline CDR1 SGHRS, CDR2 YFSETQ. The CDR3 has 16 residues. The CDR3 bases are TGCGCCAACAGCTTGGCAACGACAGGGGGGACAGATACGCAGTATTTT. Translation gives CANSLATTGGTDTQYF.

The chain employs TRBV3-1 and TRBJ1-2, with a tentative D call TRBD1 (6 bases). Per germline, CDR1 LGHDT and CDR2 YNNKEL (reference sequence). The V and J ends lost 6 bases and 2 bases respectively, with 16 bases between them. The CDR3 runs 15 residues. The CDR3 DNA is TGTGCCAGCAGGCAACAGGGTCTGGGGAACTATGGCTACACCTTC. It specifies CASRQQGLGNYGYTF.

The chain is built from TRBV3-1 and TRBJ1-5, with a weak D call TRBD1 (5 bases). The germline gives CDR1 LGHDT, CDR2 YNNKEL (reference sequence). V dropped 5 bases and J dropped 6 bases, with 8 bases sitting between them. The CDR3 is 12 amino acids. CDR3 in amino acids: CASSRGGQPQHF. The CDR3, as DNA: TGTGCCAGCAGCAGGGGCGGTCAGCCCCAGCATTTT. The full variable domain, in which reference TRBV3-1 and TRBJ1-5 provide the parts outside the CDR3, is DTAVSQTPKYLVTQMGNDKSIKCEQNLGHDTMYWYKQDSKKFLKIMFSYNNKELIINETVPNRFSPKSPDKAHLNLHINSLELGDSAVYFCASSRGGQPQHFGDGTRLSIL.

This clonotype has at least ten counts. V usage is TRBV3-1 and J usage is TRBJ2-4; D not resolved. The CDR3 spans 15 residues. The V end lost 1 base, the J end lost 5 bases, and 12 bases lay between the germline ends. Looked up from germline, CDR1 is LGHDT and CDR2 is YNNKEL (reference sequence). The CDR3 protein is CASSQAGSGENIQYF. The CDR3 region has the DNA TGTGCCAGCAGCCAAGCGGGCAGTGGAGAAAACATTCAGTACTTC.

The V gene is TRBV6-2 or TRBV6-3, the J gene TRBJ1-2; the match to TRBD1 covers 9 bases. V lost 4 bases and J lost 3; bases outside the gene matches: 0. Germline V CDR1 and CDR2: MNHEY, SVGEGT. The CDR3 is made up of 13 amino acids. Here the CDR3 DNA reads TGTGCCAGCAGTTGGGACAGGGACTATGGCTACACCTTC. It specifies CASSWDRDYGYTF.

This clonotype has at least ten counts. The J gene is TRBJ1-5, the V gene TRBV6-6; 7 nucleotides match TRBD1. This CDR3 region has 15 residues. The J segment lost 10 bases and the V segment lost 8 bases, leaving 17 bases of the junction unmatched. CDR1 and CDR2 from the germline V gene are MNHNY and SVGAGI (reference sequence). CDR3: CASDDGQVPISPQHF. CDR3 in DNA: TGTGCCAGCGACGATGGACAGGTTCCTATCAGCCCCCAGCATTTT.

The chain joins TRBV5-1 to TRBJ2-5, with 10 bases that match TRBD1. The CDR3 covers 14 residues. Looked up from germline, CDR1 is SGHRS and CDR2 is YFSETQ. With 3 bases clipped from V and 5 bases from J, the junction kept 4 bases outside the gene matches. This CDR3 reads CASSSDRGQETQYF. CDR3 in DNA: TGCGCCAGCAGCTCAGACAGGGGGCAGGAGACCCAGTACTTC.

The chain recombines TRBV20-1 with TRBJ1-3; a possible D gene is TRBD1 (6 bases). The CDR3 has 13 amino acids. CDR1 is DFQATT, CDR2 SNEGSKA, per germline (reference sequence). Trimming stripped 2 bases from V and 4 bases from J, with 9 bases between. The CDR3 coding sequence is TGCAGTGCTAGACGGGGGCTCGGAAACACCATATATTTT. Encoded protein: CSARRGLGNTIYF.

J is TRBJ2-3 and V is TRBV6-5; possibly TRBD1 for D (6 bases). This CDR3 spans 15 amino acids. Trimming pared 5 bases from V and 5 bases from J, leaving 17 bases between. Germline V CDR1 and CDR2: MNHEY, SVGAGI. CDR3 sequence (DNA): TGTGCCAGCAGTACAGGGTTCCTTCTTGGAGATACGCAGTATTTT. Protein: CASSTGFLLGDTQYF.

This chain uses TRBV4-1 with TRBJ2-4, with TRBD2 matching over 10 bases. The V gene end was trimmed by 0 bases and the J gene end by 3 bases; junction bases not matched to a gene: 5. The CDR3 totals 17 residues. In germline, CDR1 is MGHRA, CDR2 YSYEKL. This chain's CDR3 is CASSQENLAGVKNIQYF. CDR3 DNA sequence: TGCGCCAGCAGCCAAGAGAACCTAGCGGGGGTCAAAAACATTCAGTACTTC.

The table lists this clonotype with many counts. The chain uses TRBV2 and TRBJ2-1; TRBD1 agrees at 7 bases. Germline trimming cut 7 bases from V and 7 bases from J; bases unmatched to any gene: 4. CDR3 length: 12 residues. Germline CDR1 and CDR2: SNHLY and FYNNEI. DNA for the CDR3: TGTGCCAGCAATAAGGGGGCTAATGAGCAGTTCTTC. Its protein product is CASNKGANEQFF.

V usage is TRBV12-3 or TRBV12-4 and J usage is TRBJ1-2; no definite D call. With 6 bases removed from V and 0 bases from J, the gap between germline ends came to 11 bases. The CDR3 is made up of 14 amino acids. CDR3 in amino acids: CASSPGSTNYGYTF. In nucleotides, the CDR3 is TGTGCCAGCAGCCCCGGGTCTACTAACTATGGCTACACCTTC.

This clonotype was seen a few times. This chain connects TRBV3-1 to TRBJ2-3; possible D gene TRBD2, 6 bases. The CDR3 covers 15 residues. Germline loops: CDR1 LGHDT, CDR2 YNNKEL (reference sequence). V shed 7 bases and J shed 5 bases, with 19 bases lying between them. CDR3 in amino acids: CASTRGGRVIDTQYF. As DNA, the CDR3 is TGTGCCAGCACCCGCGGAGGGCGGGTTATAGATACGCAGTATTTT.

The CDR3 here is CASSPVGLAGGDNEQFF. DNA of the CDR3: TGTGCCAGCAGCCCCGTGGGACTAGCGGGGGGCGACAATGAGCAGTTCTTC. This sequence joins TRBV7-2 and TRBJ2-1, with 15 bases that match TRBD2. V lost 5 bases to trimming and J lost 5 bases; unmatched junction nucleotides: 7. Per germline, CDR1 SGHTA and CDR2 FQGNSA. The CDR3 consists of 17 residues.

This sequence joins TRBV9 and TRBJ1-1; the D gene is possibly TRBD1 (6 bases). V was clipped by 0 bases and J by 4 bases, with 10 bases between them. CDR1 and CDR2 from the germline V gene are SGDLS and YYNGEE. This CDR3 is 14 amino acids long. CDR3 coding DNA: TGTGCCAGCAGCGTAGGGGGGGCTGGCACTGAAGCTTTCTTT. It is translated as CASSVGGAGTEAFF.

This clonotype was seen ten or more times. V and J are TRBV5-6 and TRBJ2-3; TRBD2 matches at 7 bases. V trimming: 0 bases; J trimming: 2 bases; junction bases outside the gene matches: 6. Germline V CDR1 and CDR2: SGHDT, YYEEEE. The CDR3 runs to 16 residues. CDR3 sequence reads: CASSLGPAGFTDTQYF. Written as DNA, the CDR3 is TGTGCCAGCAGCTTGGGGCCAGCGGGGTTCACAGATACGCAGTATTTT.

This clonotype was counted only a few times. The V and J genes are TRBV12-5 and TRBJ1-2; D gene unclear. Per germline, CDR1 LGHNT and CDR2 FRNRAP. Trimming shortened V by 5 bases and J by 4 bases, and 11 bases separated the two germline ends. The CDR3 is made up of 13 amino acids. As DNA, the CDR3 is TGTGCTAGTGGTGCCGGATTAGCCTATGGCTACACCTTC. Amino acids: CASGAGLAYGYTF.

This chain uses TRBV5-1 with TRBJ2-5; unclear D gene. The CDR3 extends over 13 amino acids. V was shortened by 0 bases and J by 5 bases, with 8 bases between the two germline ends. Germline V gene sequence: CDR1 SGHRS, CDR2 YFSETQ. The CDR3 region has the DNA TGCGCCAGCAGCTTGGGGTCTATGGAGACCCAGTACTTC. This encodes CASSLGSMETQYF.

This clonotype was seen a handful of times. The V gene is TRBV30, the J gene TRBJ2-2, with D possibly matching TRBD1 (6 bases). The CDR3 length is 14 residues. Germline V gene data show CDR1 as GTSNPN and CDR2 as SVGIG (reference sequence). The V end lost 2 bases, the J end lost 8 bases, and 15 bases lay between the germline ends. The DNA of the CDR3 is TGTGCCTGGAGTCCACAGGGTCTAACAGGGGAGCTGTTTTTT. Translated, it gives CAWSPQGLTGELFF.

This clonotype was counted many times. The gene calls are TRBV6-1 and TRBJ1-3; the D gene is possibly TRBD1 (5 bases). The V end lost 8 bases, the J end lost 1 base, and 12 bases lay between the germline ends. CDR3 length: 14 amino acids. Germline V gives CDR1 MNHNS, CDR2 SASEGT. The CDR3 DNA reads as TGTGCCAGCTGGGCAGGGCGGTCTGGAAACACCATATATTTT. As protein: CASWAGRSGNTIYF.

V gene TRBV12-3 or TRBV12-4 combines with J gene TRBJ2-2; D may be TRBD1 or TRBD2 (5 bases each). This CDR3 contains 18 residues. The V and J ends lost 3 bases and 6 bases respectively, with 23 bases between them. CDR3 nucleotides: TGTGCCAGCAGTTTGCGCCCTCGGGGCCTGGTGGTACCCGGGGAGCTGTTTTTT. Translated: CASSLRPRGLVVPGELFF.

The chain's CDR3 is CASSHALELAQYF. In DNA, the CDR3 is TGTGCCAGCAGCCATGCTCTGGAGTTGGCGCAGTATTTT. The V and J genes are TRBV14 and TRBJ2-3; no clear D gene. Trimming left V 3 bases short and J 10 bases short, with 14 bases between. CDR3 length: 13 residues. Germline CDR1 is SGHDN and CDR2 is FVKESK.